This T cell receptor beta chain derives from a study of shared clonotypes between healthy human individuals. The naive CD8 population came from CD45RO-negative cells selected for CCR7, without terminally differentiated effector memory CD45RA+ cells. TCRdb keeps only in-frame clones here, not all; method: immunoSEQ multiplex PCR. The sample gives just over 2,000,000 clones, 85% to 95% of which show up once; around 1.1% is in the top ten. On this clone: Its antigen is unidentified.

This CDR3 contains 16 residues. The junction had 7 bases not matched to a gene; V was cut back by 0 bases and J by 6 bases. Germline lookup yields CDR1 SGHAT and CDR2 FQNNGV. Findings of the study overall: It was observed that about 5% of naive CD4 clonotypes were shared across a handful of donors. A generally larger estimated richness was seen in naive subsets than in memory subsets.

Sequencing used naive CD8+ T cells sorted from blood. The chain combines TRBV11-2 with TRBJ2-2; 7 bases are shared with TRBD1. The sequence derives from a man younger than 35 in good health. As DNA, the CDR3 is TGTGCCAGCAGCTTAGATCGATCGCAGGGGGCCGGGGAGCTGTTTTTT. Translated, it gives CASSLDRSQGAGELFF. The variable domain in full, with the rest retrieved from reference TRBV11-2 and TRBJ2-2, is EAGVAQSPRYKIIEKRQSVAFWCNPISGHATLYWYQQILGQGPKLLIQFQNNGVVDDSQLPKDRFSAERLKGVDSTLKIQPAKLEDSAVYLCASSLDRSQGAGELFFGEGSRLTVL.